This TCR beta chain was identified in a study of blood T cell repertoires in COVID-19. This clone was detected once. This CDR3 has 17 residues. Germline V gene data show CDR1 as SGHNT and CDR2 as YYREEE (reference sequence). Trimming pared 2 bases from V and 7 bases from J, leaving 24 bases between. The protocol was immunoSEQ multiplex PCR, while the TCRdb copy is restricted to in-frame clones and leaves out a portion. The table lists about 290,000 clones, roughly 88% of them singletons. This sequence originates from a woman aged 25 to 39 with active or convalescent COVID-19. The chain employs TRBV5-4 and TRBJ1-2; maybe TRBD1 (5 bases). The sequenced sample consisted of peripheral blood. The CDR3 nucleotides read TGTGCCAGCAGCTTCGGGGGAAACCAAGCGGGGCATAGTGGCTACACCTTC. Amino acid sequence: CASSFGGNQAGHSGYTF.